The T cell receptor (beta chain) described here comes from a study of T-cell reconstitution after alpha-beta-depleted transplantation in children. Study-level points and caveats: After one year, T-cell counts and TCRbeta diversity mostly came from new T cells. Several hundred expanded graft clones reportedly gave rise to the alpha-beta T cells present about two months after transplant. Some patients' high day-60 TCRbeta diversity was traced to surviving recipient T cells and thymic progenitors.

Trimming removed 0 bases from V and 1 base from J, with 13 bases in between. The CDR3 sequence is 16 residues long. Germline V gene sequence: CDR1 SGHRS, CDR2 YFSETQ. Worth noting for this clonotype: The antigen is not known.

For TCRbeta, the library was prepared with unique molecular identifiers. TCRdb re-derived calls from the PCR reads in MiXCR, one entry per CDR3 protein. The table lists about 350,000 distinct CDR3 sequences, 15% to 20% of them singletons. The sequencing used PBMCs, mostly from graft donor cells, collected 360 days after TCRalphabeta/CD19-depleted stem cell transplant. The chain joins TRBV5-1 to TRBJ1-1, with TRBD1 as a possible D gene (6 bases). The receptor comes from a male patient aged 2 to 9 who had a stem cell transplant for acute lymphoblastic leukemia, so the T cells may come from the graft donor. The CDR3 protein is CASSLERQAPNTEAFF. DNA of the CDR3: TGCGCCAGCAGCTTGGAGAGACAGGCCCCGAACACTGAAGCTTTCTTT.